The clone carrying this T cell receptor beta chain was observed at least ten times. The germline CDR1 and CDR2 sequences are SEHNR and FQNEAQ (reference sequence). The CDR3 has 14 residues. Trimming shortened V by 5 bases and J by 8 bases, and 13 bases separated the two germline ends. Clones were read by immunoSEQ multiplex PCR, and TCRdb kept only the in-frame ones, dropping some. The sample has tens of thousands of clones, about 82% seen once. The data belong to a study of blood T cell repertoires in COVID-19. Study at large: From the United States, Italy and Spain came samples of acute and convalescent COVID-19.

The clonotype was recovered from a woman aged 55 to 70 with acute or convalescent COVID-19. Sequencing was performed on peripheral blood. The rearrangement joins TRBV7-9 to TRBJ1-6; possibly TRBD1 for D (5 bases). CDR3 in amino acids: CASSQDSPYSPLHF. CDR3 sequence (DNA): TGTGCCAGCAGCCAAGACAGTCCCTATTCACCCCTCCACTTT.